Below, 16 T cell receptor beta chains from the same sample are listed, as sequenced in a study of sequential checkpoint blockade in melanoma. The treatment: randomized to nivolumab then ipilimumab (arm A) or the reverse (arm B). Repertoires were generated with immunoSEQ multiplex PCR, while TCRdb's copy carries only in-frame clones and drops some. The profile shows 25,000 to 30,000 clones, roughly 77% of them singletons. The sample in question was CD8+ T cells sorted from blood (inferred from file names), obtained from a patient given nivolumab and ipilimumab in sequence. The receptors here all came from a human donor with melanoma.

V is TRBV9 and J is TRBJ2-3; 7 bases line up with TRBD2. CDR3 length: 15 residues. The V gene's germline CDR1 is SGDLS and CDR2 YYNGEE. After removal of 0 bases from V and 2 bases from J, the junction contained 3 bases not matched to a gene. CDR3 nucleotides: TGTGCCAGCAGCGTAGGGGAGGGGTTCACAGATACGCAGTATTTT. It encodes CASSVGEGFTDTQYF.

The chain combines TRBV5-8 with TRBJ2-7, with unresolved D. The germline gives CDR1 SGHTS, CDR2 YDEGEE. Trimming took off 0 bases at V and 4 bases at J, with 11 bases between the two ends. The CDR3 totals 14 residues. The CDR3 DNA reads as TGTGCCAGCAGCTTGGACTTGGTCGGGTACGAGCAGTACTTC. Amino acids: CASSLDLVGYEQYF.

The chain uses TRBV27 and TRBJ2-1; TRBD2 matches 12 bases. In germline, CDR1 is MNHEY, CDR2 SMNVEV (reference sequence). The CDR3 has 15 residues. Trimming took 6 bases from V and 6 from J; bases not matched to a gene: 6. CDR3 amino acids: CASRFTSGGFNEQFF. The DNA of the CDR3 is TGTGCCAGCAGATTTACTAGCGGGGGGTTCAATGAGCAGTTCTTC.

The V call is TRBV19, the J call TRBJ1-2; weak D call: TRBD1 (6 bases). This CDR3 is 16 amino acids long. V dropped 6 bases and J dropped 4 bases, with 21 bases sitting between them. Germline V gene lookup returns CDR1 LNHDA and CDR2 SQIVND (reference sequence). The CDR3 protein is CASSLRAGASPYGYTF. The CDR3 nucleotides are TGTGCCAGTAGCCTTCGAGCAGGGGCCTCCCCCTATGGCTACACCTTC.

The chain carries TRBV6-6 and TRBJ2-2, with 7 nucleotides matching TRBD1. Germline V gene data show CDR1 as MNHNY and CDR2 as SVGAGI (reference sequence). This CDR3 is built from 14 residues. J gave up 7 bases and V 5 bases, and 7 bases lay outside the gene matches. Here the CDR3 reads CASSPTGFDGELFF. The CDR3 nucleotides read TGTGCCAGCAGTCCGACAGGGTTCGACGGGGAGCTGTTTTTT.

The chain combines TRBV2 with TRBJ2-5, with D maybe TRBD1 (6 bases). The J call may be mistaken, given a closer DNA end match to TRBJ2-7. The germline V gene has CDR1 SNHLY and CDR2 FYNNEI. This CDR3 has 13 amino acids. CDR3 coding DNA: TGTGCCAGCACCGCAACAGGGCCGCACGAGCAGTACTTC. It is translated as CASTATGPHEQYF.

The rearrangement joins TRBV7-6 to TRBJ2-7, with TRBD2 matching over 11 bases. The J segment lost 2 bases and the V segment lost 1 base, leaving 4 bases of the junction unmatched. The CDR3 length is 16 residues. The germline V gene encodes CDR1 SGHVS and CDR2 FNYEAQ. CDR3 coding DNA: TGTGCCAGCAGCTTAGGGGCTAGCGGGGGGCCCTACGAGCAGTACTTC. It is translated as CASSLGASGGPYEQYF.

The chain couples TRBV4-1 to TRBJ2-1; TRBD1 agrees at 7 bases. This CDR3 comprises 13 residues. After removal of 3 bases from V and 6 bases from J, the junction contained 2 bases not matched to a gene. The germline gives CDR1 MGHRA, CDR2 YSYEKL. For the CDR3, the DNA is TGCGCCAGCAGCCACACAGGGGTCAATGAGCAGTTCTTC. Its protein is CASSHTGVNEQFF.

The genes are TRBV5-4 and TRBJ2-5; 10 bases are a match to TRBD1. Per the germline V gene, CDR1 is SGHNT and CDR2 is YYREEE (reference sequence). J gave up 4 bases and V 5 bases, and 5 bases lay outside the gene matches. The CDR3 extends over 14 amino acids. The DNA for the CDR3 is TGTGCCAGCAGGTCCGGGACAGGGGTAGAGACCCAGTACTTC. Translation gives CASRSGTGVETQYF.

The chain joins TRBV13 to TRBJ2-7; TRBD1 matches 8 bases. The CDR3 is made up of 14 amino acids. Germline V lookup: CDR1 PRHDT, CDR2 FYEKMQ (reference sequence). V lost 0 bases to trimming and J lost 3 bases; unmatched junction nucleotides: 1. CDR3 in DNA: TGTGCCAGCAGCTTAGGCGACAGGGGCTACGAGCAGTACTTC. Translating it yields CASSLGDRGYEQYF. Full variable domain (outside the CDR3, taken from reference TRBV13 and TRBJ2-7): AAGVIQSPRHLIKEKRETATLKCYPIPRHDTVYWYQQGPGQDPQFLISFYEKMQSDKGSIPDRFSAQQFSDYHSELNMSSLELGDSALYFCASSLGDRGYEQYFGPGTRLTVT.

The genes are TRBV19 and TRBJ1-2; 12 bases fit TRBD1. Per germline, CDR1 LNHDA and CDR2 SQIVND (reference sequence). The junction had 15 bases not matched to a gene; V was cut back by 4 bases and J by 6 bases. The CDR3 is made up of 18 amino acids. The CDR3 DNA sequence: TGTGCCAGTAGTACCCGGGACAGGGGGCGCTTTGTCCGGGATGGCTACACCTTC. Its protein is CASSTRDRGRFVRDGYTF.

V and J are TRBV27 and TRBJ2-5, with 9 bases fitting TRBD2. The CDR3 runs 16 residues. J lost 0 bases, V lost 4 bases, and 6 bases had no gene match. Germline V lookup: CDR1 MNHEY, CDR2 SMNVEV (reference sequence). The CDR3 here is CASSSLAGPNQETQYF. For the CDR3, the DNA is TGTGCCAGCAGTTCCCTAGCGGGGCCTAACCAAGAGACCCAGTACTTC.

The V gene is TRBV7-9, the J gene TRBJ2-7, with TRBD2 as a possible D gene (6 bases). Germline V gene data show CDR1 as SEHNR and CDR2 as FQNEAQ (reference sequence). The CDR3 is made up of 15 amino acids. V was cut by 4 bases and J by 2 bases, with 15 bases left in between. CDR3 residues: CASSSTALAAYEQYF. The CDR3 DNA reads TGTGCCAGCAGCTCTACCGCACTAGCCGCCTACGAGCAGTACTTC.

The chain couples TRBV19 to TRBJ2-7; D ambiguous. The CDR3 covers 13 residues. Trimming pared 0 bases from V and 6 bases from J, leaving 9 bases between. CDR1 LNHDA and CDR2 SQIVND come from the germline V gene (reference sequence). The CDR3 sequence: CASSIDPSAEQYF. The CDR3 DNA sequence: TGTGCCAGTAGTATAGACCCGAGTGCCGAGCAGTACTTC.

The chain joins TRBV28 to TRBJ2-1; 15 nucleotides align to TRBD2. Per the germline V gene, CDR1 is MDHEN and CDR2 is SYDVKM. The CDR3 has 20 amino acids. With 5 bases clipped from V and 2 bases from J, the junction kept 13 bases outside the gene matches. CDR3 DNA sequence: TGTGCCAGCAGTAAAGATACCGGGACTAGCGGGGGGTTTGCCTACAATGAGCAGTTCTTC. It encodes CASSKDTGTSGGFAYNEQFF.

The genes are TRBV6-6 and TRBJ2-1; TRBD2 matches at 9 bases. V was clipped by 6 bases and J by 0 bases; unmatched bases: 6. CDR3 length: 16 amino acids. The germline CDR1 and CDR2 sequences are MNHNY and SVGAGI (reference sequence). Here the CDR3 reads CASSLGLASSYNEQFF. The CDR3 DNA is TGTGCCAGCAGCCTAGGACTAGCGAGCTCCTACAATGAGCAGTTCTTC.